The sequence of this T cell receptor beta chain was determined in a study of identical twins. With respect to this clonotype: The antigen remains unidentified.

Everyone who gave samples was a healthy Caucasian. MiXCR was run by TCRdb on the 5' RACE reads, yielding one entry per CDR3 protein. Among under 900,000 distinct CDR3 sequences listed, 9% to 15% were seen once. Study-level points and caveats: In beta out-of-frame sequences, the excess sharing between twins was weaker. While abundant cord blood beta clonotypes carried fewer insertions, memory repertoires showed no such pattern.

Per germline, CDR1 DFQATT and CDR2 SNEGSKA (reference sequence). Trimming took 6 bases from V and 5 from J; bases not matched to a gene: 12. This CDR3 comprises 17 residues. These data were likewise used in another study, on yellow fever vaccine responses in identical twins. That source reports: The authors reported partly convergent, partly personalized vaccine responses in identical twins.

This rearrangement joins TRBV20-1 to TRBJ2-3; 15 bases match TRBD2. Sequenced sample: PBMCs. The sequence derives from a woman between 18 and 29 years old in good health. DNA of the CDR3: TGCAGTGCGCAAGGACTAGCGGGGGGGCTTGGAGAAGATACGCAGTATTTT. It is translated as CSAQGLAGGLGEDTQYF.